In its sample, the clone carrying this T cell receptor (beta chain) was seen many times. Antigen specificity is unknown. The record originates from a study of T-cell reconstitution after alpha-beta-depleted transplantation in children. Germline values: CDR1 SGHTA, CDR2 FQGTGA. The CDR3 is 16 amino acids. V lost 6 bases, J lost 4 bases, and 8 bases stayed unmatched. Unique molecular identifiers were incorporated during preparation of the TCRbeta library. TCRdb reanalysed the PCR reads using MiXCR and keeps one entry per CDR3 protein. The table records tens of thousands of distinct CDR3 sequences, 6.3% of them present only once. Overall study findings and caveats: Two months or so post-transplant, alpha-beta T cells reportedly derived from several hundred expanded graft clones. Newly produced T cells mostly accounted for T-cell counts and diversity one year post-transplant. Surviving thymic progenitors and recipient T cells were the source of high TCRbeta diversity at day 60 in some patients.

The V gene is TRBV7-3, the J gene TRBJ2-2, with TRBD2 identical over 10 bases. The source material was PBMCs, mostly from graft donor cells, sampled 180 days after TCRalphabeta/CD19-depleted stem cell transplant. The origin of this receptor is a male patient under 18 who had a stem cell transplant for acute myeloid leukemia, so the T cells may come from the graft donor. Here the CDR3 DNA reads TGTGCCAGCAGACGAGTAGCGGGAGGCTCCACCGGGGAGCTGTTTTTT. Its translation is CASRRVAGGSTGELFF.